A selection of T cell receptor beta chains follows, all from one sample in a study of blood T cell repertoires in COVID-19. This table comes from immunoSEQ multiplex PCR, and its TCRdb copy is limited to in-frame clones, with some not included. The sample contains roughly 260,000 clones, more than 85% of which appear only once. The specimen was peripheral blood. Source of these receptors: a person between 18 and 30 years old with COVID-19, enrolled during active disease. The CDR3 runs from the conserved cysteine through the conserved F or W.

V gene	J gene	CDR3 protein
TRBV7-9	TRBJ2-7	CASSSTGERYEQYF
TRBV9	TRBJ1-4	CASSDRQTNEKLFF
TRBV28	TRBJ2-1	CASSFSRDEQFF
TRBV5-6	TRBJ2-1	CASSYGTLYNEQFF
TRBV13	TRBJ2-1	CASSPGRVHEQFF
TRBV10-1	TRBJ2-1	CASSESLNGRAPYNEQFF
TRBV7-9	TRBJ2-4	CASSSSGIAKNIQYF
TRBV7-9	TRBJ1-4	CASSLGGTITHEKLFF
TRBV30	TRBJ2-5	CAWSFGRSGETQYF
TRBV5-1	TRBJ2-2	CASNYLGSGLNTGELFF
TRBV19	TRBJ1-5	CASSNRWGQSNQPQHF
TRBV2	TRBJ1-1	CASSEWQGYTEAFF
TRBV6-5	TRBJ2-2	CASSYQVAGELFF
TRBV27	TRBJ2-1	CASSYSGSTYNEQFF
TRBV19	TRBJ2-1	CASSPGTSGNEQFF
TRBV19	TRBJ1-1	CASSTGQGFTEAFF
TRBV19	TRBJ1-5	CASISIPGQPQHF
TRBV29-1	TRBJ2-1	CSVESGTLYNEQFF
TRBV7-2	TRBJ2-1	CASSTRGAEQFF
TRBV2	TRBJ1-5	CASSEDRSDQPQHF
TRBV13	TRBJ2-7	CASSVGSPEQYF
TRBV28	TRBJ2-5	CASSPSGEAETQYF
TRBV30	TRBJ2-6	CASSFIPSGANVLTF
TRBV9	TRBJ1-6	CASSVDSSYNSPLHF
TRBV5-1	TRBJ2-3	CASSLRYRGITDTQYF
TRBV19	TRBJ2-1	CASSIPYNEQFF
TRBV9	TRBJ2-7	CASSVSGQGAYEQYF
TRBV5-6	TRBJ2-1	CASSSYRDYNEQFF
TRBV4-1	TRBJ2-1	CASSQPIGGRNEQFF
TRBV5-5	TRBJ2-3	CASSSRQGTDTQYF
TRBV6-1	TRBJ1-2	CASSGWTGGLGYGYTF
TRBV29-1	TRBJ2-1	CSVAAGSSYNEQFF
TRBV24-1	TRBJ1-2	CATSDPQTGSAKGYTF
TRBV10-3	TRBJ2-7	CAISELRLNYEQYF
TRBV27	TRBJ2-4	CASSSQGSGGYIQYF
TRBV23-1	TRBJ2-6	CASSQNHRDRGLTLSGANVLTF
TRBV5-5	TRBJ2-3	CASTSPLTDTQYF
TRBV20-1	TRBJ2-3	CSASSGLAGGRTDTQYF
TRBV6-2/TRBV6-3	TRBJ2-3	CASSLSGSADTQYF
TRBV27	TRBJ2-5	CASSSLGRLETQYF
TRBV10-3	TRBJ1-3	CAISESGRGSSSGNTIYF
TRBV9	TRBJ2-1	CASSPTSGASSYNEQFF
TRBV11-2	TRBJ2-1	CASRNSGKSREQFF
TRBV6-5	TRBJ2-1	CASSRLAGQDEQFF
TRBV12-3/TRBV12-4	TRBJ2-5	CASSQGSEQYF
TRBV4-2	TRBJ1-6	CASNEGGGEDSPLHF
TRBV13	TRBJ1-2	CASSLGRRGAYGYTF
TRBV12-3/TRBV12-4	TRBJ2-7	CASSFGQGYEQYF
TRBV19	TRBJ1-5	CASSLEGGQPQHF
TRBV4-2	TRBJ2-2	CASSRVDTPGELFF
TRBV7-6	TRBJ1-2	CASSSLGDLNGYTF
TRBV27	TRBJ2-2	CASSLTGNTGELFF
TRBV11-2	TRBJ1-2	CASSLGTENYGYTF
TRBV3-1/TRBV3-2	TRBJ1-2	CASSQEWKGALSGYTF
TRBV24-1	TRBJ2-1	CATSDPGQGADNEQFF
TRBV28	TRBJ2-7	CASREGGSYEQYF
TRBV11-3	TRBJ2-2	CASSFFGGGDTGELFF
TRBV5-1	TRBJ1-2	CASSLVAGNYGYTF
TRBV14	TRBJ2-5	CASSQQGSVHLGTQYF